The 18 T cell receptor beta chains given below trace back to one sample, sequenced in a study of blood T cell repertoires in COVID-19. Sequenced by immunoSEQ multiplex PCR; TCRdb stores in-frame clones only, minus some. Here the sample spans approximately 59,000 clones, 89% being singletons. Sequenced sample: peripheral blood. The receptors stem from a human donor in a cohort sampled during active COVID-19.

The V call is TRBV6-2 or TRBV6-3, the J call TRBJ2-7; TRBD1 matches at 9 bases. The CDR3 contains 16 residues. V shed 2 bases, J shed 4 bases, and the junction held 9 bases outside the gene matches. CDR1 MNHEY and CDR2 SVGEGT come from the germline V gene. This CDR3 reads CASSYEQGAPRYEQYF. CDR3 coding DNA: TGTGCCAGCAGTTACGAACAGGGGGCGCCCCGGTACGAGCAGTACTTC.

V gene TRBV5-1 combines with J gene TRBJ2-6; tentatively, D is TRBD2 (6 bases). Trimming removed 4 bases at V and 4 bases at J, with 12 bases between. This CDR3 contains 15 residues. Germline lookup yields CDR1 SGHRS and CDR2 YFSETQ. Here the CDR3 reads CASSGGTSGANVLTF. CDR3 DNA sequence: TGCGCCAGCAGCGGTGGGACTTCCGGGGCCAACGTCCTGACTTTC.

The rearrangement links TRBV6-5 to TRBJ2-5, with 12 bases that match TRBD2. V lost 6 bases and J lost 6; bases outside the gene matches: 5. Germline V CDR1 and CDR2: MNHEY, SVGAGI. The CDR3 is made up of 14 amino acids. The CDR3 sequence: CASRRTSGAKTQYF. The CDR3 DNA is TGTGCCAGCAGGAGGACTAGCGGGGCGAAGACCCAGTACTTC.

CDR3 protein: CASSQEWDSGPDTQYF. CDR3 in DNA: TGCGCCAGCAGCCAAGAATGGGACAGCGGTCCAGATACGCAGTATTTT. The chain has TRBV4-1 and TRBJ2-3; 7 nucleotides line up with TRBD1. The CDR3 extends over 16 amino acids. Germline trimming cut 0 bases from V and 4 bases from J; bases unmatched to any gene: 7. Germline values: CDR1 MGHRA, CDR2 YSYEKL.

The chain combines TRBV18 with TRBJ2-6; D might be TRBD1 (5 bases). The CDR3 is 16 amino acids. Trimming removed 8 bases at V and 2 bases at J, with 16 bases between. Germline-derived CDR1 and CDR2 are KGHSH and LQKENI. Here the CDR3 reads CASPTVEGAGANVLTF. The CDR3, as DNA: TGTGCCAGCCCCACGGTCGAAGGGGCTGGGGCCAACGTCCTGACTTTC.

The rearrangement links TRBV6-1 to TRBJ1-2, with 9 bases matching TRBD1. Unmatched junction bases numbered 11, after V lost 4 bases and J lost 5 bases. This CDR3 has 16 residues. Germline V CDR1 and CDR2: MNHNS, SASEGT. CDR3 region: CASSVGQGPYGYGYTF. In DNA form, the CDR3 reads TGTGCCAGCAGTGTGGGACAGGGCCCATATGGGTATGGCTACACCTTC.

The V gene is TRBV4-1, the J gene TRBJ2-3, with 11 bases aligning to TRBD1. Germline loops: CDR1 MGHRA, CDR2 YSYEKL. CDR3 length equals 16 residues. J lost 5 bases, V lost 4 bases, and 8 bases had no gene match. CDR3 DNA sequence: TGCGCCAGCAGCCTACAAGGGGACAGGGGGTTAGATACGCAGTATTTT. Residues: CASSLQGDRGLDTQYF.

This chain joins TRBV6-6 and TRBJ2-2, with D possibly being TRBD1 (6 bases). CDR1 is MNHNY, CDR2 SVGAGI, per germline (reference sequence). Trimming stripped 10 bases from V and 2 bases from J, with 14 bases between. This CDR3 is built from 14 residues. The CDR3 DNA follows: TGTGCCATCCACGGACAGTACAACACCGGGGAGCTGTTTTTT. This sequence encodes CAIHGQYNTGELFF.

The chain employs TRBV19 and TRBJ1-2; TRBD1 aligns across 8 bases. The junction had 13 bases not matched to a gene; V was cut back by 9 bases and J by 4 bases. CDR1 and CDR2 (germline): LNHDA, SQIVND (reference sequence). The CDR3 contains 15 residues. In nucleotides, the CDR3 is TGTGCCAGCAAGGACGACAGGGGAGGGAGCTATGGCTACACCTTC. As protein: CASKDDRGGSYGYTF. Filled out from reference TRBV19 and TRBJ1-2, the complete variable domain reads DGGITQSPKYLFRKEGQNVTLSCEQNLNHDAMYWYRQDPGQGLRLIYYSQIVNDFQKGDIAEGYSVSREKKESFPLTVTSAQKNPTAFYLCASKDDRGGSYGYTFGSGTRLTVV.

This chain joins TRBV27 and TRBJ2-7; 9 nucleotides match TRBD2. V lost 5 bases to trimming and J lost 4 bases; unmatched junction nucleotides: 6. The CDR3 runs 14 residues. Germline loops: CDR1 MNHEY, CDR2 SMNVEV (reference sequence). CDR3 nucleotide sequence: TGTGCCAGCAGTCGAGCGGGGGGCCTATACGAGCAGTACTTC. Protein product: CASSRAGGLYEQYF.

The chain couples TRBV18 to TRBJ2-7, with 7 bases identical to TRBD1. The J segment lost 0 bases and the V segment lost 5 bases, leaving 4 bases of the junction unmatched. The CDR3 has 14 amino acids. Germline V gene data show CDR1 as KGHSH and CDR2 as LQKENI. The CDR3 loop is CASSSQGVSYEQYF. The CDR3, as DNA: TGTGCCAGCTCATCCCAGGGGGTCTCCTACGAGCAGTACTTC.

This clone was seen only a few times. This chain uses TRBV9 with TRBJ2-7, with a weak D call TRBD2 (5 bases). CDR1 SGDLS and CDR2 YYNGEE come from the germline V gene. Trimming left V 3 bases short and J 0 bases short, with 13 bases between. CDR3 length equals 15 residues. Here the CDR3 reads CASSASGSSSYEQYF. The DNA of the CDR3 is TGTGCCAGCAGCGCCTCGGGGTCGAGCTCCTACGAGCAGTACTTC.

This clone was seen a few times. This CDR3 is CASSQHPGNTEAFF. The DNA of the CDR3 is TGCGCCAGCAGCCAACACCCAGGGAACACTGAAGCTTTCTTT. This chain connects TRBV4-1 to TRBJ1-1; D ambiguous. The germline gives CDR1 MGHRA, CDR2 YSYEKL. Trimming pared 2 bases from V and 1 base from J, leaving 8 bases between. The CDR3 totals 14 residues.

The CDR3 spells CAISEVGVNTEAFF. As DNA, the CDR3 is TGTGCCATCAGTGAGGTCGGGGTAAACACTGAAGCTTTCTTT. This chain uses TRBV10-3 with TRBJ1-1, with D hard to call. Germline V gives CDR1 ENHRY, CDR2 SYGVKD. Trimming stripped 2 bases from V and 2 bases from J, with 9 bases between. This CDR3 has 14 amino acids.

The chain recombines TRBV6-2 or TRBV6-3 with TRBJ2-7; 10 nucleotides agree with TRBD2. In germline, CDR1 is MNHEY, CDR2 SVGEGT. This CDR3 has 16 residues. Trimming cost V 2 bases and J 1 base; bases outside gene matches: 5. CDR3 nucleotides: TGTGCCAGCAGTTACCTAAGCGGGGGGGCATCCTACGAGCAGTACTTC. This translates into CASSYLSGGASYEQYF.

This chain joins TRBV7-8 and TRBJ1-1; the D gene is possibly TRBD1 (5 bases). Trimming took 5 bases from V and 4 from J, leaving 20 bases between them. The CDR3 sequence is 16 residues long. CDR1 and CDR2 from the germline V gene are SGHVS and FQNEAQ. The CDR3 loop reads CASSPWVGGLFTEAFF. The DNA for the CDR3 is TGTGCCAGCAGCCCCTGGGTGGGGGGACTATTCACTGAAGCTTTCTTT.

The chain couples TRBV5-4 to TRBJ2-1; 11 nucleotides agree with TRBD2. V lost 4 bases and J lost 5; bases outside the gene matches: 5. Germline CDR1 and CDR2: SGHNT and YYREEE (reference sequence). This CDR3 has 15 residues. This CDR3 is CASSPSGGRNNEQFF. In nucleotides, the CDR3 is TGTGCCAGCAGCCCTAGCGGGGGGCGAAACAATGAGCAGTTCTTC.

The CDR3 protein is CASSLDLPRVDQPQHF. The CDR3 DNA follows: TGTGCCAGCAGCTTAGATCTACCCCGGGTGGATCAGCCCCAGCATTTT. V is TRBV7-2 and J is TRBJ1-5; D is ambiguous. Trimming took 1 base from V and 5 from J, leaving 15 bases between them. This CDR3 comprises 16 residues. The germline CDR1 and CDR2 sequences are SGHTA and FQGNSA.